The rows below give T cell receptor beta chains drawn from one sample of a study of PD-1 blockade in classical Hodgkin lymphoma. TCRdb's table, derived via immunoSEQ multiplex PCR, lists solely in-frame clones and lacks some. The sample has some 17,000 clones, around 90% seen once; the top ten hold 6.9%. Sequencing was done on a sample of peripheral blood mononuclear cells (PBMCs). The receptors stem from a human donor with classical Hodgkin lymphoma. CDR3s include the opening cysteine and the closing phenylalanine or tryptophan. A D gene is named only where the DNA matches it firmly. A clone size is listed for some rows: how often the clone was seen (once, few, many), or a class if it is expanded.

j_call d_call v_call clone_size cdr3_aa cdr3_nt
TRBJ2-1 . TRBV7-9 once CASNRAESYNEQFF TGTGCCAGCAATAGGGCGGAATCCTACAATGAGCAGTTCTTC
TRBJ2-7 . TRBV11-3 . CASSPDLTAYEQYF TGTGCCAGCAGTCCGGACCTGACCGCCTACGAGCAGTACTTC
TRBJ2-7 TRBD1 TRBV28 . CASRGQTYEQYF TGTGCCAGCAGGGGACAGACCTACGAGCAGTACTTC
TRBJ1-4 . TRBV6-5 . CASRLSGLGEKLFF TGTGCCAGCAGACTTTCAGGATTAGGAGAAAAACTGTTTTTT
TRBJ1-6 TRBD1 TRBV6-5 once CASSYSPTGNSPLHF TGTGCCAGCAGTTACTCGCCGACAGGGAATTCACCCCTCCACTTT
TRBJ2-1 . TRBV6-5 few CASKGGSGAGEQFF TGTGCCAGCAAAGGGGGGAGTGGGGCGGGAGAGCAGTTCTTC
TRBJ2-1 TRBD1 TRBV11-3 . CASSSPRRDRDVLEDEQFF TGTGCCAGCAGCTCCCCCAGAAGGGACAGGGATGTCTTGGAAGATGAGCAGTTCTTC
TRBJ2-2 . TRBV18 . CASSPLEGSTGELFF TGTGCCAGCTCACCATTAGAGGGAAGCACCGGGGAGCTGTTTTTT
TRBJ1-3 . TRBV30 . CAWSMGSGNTIYF TGTGCCTGGAGTATGGGCTCTGGAAACACCATATATTTT
TRBJ2-7 . TRBV27 . CASSLSTTYEQYF TGTGCCAGCAGTTTATCGACTACCTACGAGCAGTACTTC
TRBJ2-1 . TRBV19 . CASSVGPLEHNEQFF TGTGCCAGTAGTGTTGGACCACTGGAGCACAATGAGCAGTTCTTC
TRBJ2-1 TRBD1 TRBV6-1 . CASSRDRGSPGEQFF TGTGCCAGCTCCCGGGACAGGGGATCGCCGGGTGAGCAGTTCTTC
TRBJ2-6 . TRBV6-5 . CASSPDWANVLTF TGTGCCAGCAGCCCAGACTGGGCCAACGTCCTGACTTTC
TRBJ2-6 . TRBV10-3 . CAIMGGFGANVLTF TGTGCCATCATGGGGGGCTTTGGGGCCAACGTCCTGACTTTC
TRBJ1-3 . TRBV28 . CASSLQSGNTIYF TGTGCCAGCAGTTTGCAGAGCGGAAACACCATATATTTT